The 9 T cell receptor beta chains below were found in one sample sequenced in a study of shared clonotypes between healthy human individuals. Repertoires were generated with immunoSEQ multiplex PCR, while TCRdb's copy carries only in-frame clones and drops some. This table holds approximately 1,000,000 clones, 70% to 80% found once. The specimen was memory CD4+ T cells from PBMCs. Described subset: CD45RA-negative fraction. These TCRs come from a man aged 18 to 35 in good health. Some clones in this sample may be carry-over from other donors' samples.

There are a few counts of this clone. For the CDR3, the DNA is TGTGCCAGCAGCCGGGGCAGCGAAGGTGAAAAACTGTTTTTT. Its translation: CASSRGSEGEKLFF. This chain uses TRBV11-2 with TRBJ1-4; possible D gene TRBD1, 5 bases. The CDR3 covers 14 residues. Germline V gene lookup returns CDR1 SGHAT and CDR2 FQNNGV. Trimming removed 5 bases from V and 7 bases from J, with 14 bases in between.

The J gene is TRBJ2-2, the V gene TRBV9, with no clear D. V gave up 4 bases and J gave up 4 bases, with 5 bases separating them. Per germline, CDR1 SGDLS and CDR2 YYNGEE. The CDR3 loop spans 12 amino acids. The CDR3 is CASSTPTGELFF. For the CDR3, the DNA is TGTGCCAGCAGCACCCCCACCGGGGAGCTGTTTTTT.

This sequence joins TRBV7-9 and TRBJ2-1; D uncertain. CDR1 is SEHNR and CDR2 is FQNEAQ in the germline V gene (reference sequence). The V and J ends lost 4 bases and 0 bases respectively, with 16 bases between them. The CDR3 consists of 17 residues. The CDR3 coding sequence is TGTGCCAGCAGCTCTGACACCTTAGGGTTCTCCTACAATGAGCAGTTCTTC. It translates to CASSSDTLGFSYNEQFF.

V and J are TRBV18 and TRBJ1-4; no definite D call. With 3 bases removed from V and 10 bases from J, the gap between germline ends came to 12 bases. Germline loops: CDR1 KGHSH, CDR2 LQKENI. The CDR3 runs 13 residues. The CDR3 protein is CASSPDSTPKLFF. DNA of the CDR3: TGTGCCAGCTCACCCGACTCTACTCCAAAACTGTTTTTT.

The rearrangement joins TRBV7-2 to TRBJ2-4; possible D gene TRBD1, 5 bases. The CDR3 length is 16 residues. Germline V gene lookup returns CDR1 SGHTA and CDR2 FQGNSA. V was cut by 4 bases and J by 0 bases, with 13 bases left in between. CDR3 sequence: CASSSSPGSAKNIQYF. The CDR3 DNA sequence: TGTGCCAGCAGCTCAAGTCCAGGGTCAGCCAAAAACATTCAGTACTTC. Full variable domain (outside the CDR3, taken from reference TRBV7-2 and TRBJ2-4): GAGVSQSPSNKVTEKGKDVELRCDPISGHTALYWYRQSLGQGLEFLIYFQGNSAPDKSGLPSDRFSAERTGGSVSTLTIQRTQQEDSAVYLCASSSSPGSAKNIQYFGAGTRLSVL.

The rearrangement uses TRBV7-7 and TRBJ2-2; the D gene is possibly TRBD2 (5 bases). The germline gives CDR1 SSHAT, CDR2 FNYEAQ (reference sequence). The V and J ends lost 5 bases and 4 bases respectively, with 11 bases between them. This CDR3 comprises 14 residues. CDR3 region: CASSRGGGTGELFF. In DNA form, the CDR3 reads TGTGCCAGCAGCCGTGGAGGAGGCACCGGGGAGCTGTTTTTT. Drawing the rest from reference TRBV7-7 and TRBJ2-2, the complete variable domain is GAGVSQSPRYKVTKRGQDVTLRCDPISSHATLYWYQQALGQGPEFLTYFNYEAQPDKSGLPSDRFSAERPEGSISTLTIQRTEQRDSAMYRCASSRGGGTGELFFGEGSRLTVL.

The chain joins TRBV5-1 to TRBJ2-1, with a weak D call TRBD2 (6 bases). V lost 3 bases, J lost 2 bases, and 18 bases lay in between. The germline V gene has CDR1 SGHRS and CDR2 YFSETQ. The CDR3 is made up of 17 amino acids. CDR3 loop: CASSSYRRGSTYNEQFF. The CDR3 DNA sequence: TGCGCCAGCAGCTCCTATCGACGGGGGAGCACCTACAATGAGCAGTTCTTC.

The rearrangement uses TRBV6-5 and TRBJ2-5; tentative D call: TRBD1 (6 bases). The germline V gene has CDR1 MNHEY and CDR2 SVGAGI. The CDR3 sequence is 15 residues long. V lost 3 bases, J lost 0 bases, and 11 bases lay in between. The CDR3 nucleotides are TGTGCCAGCAGTTATGGGGCAGGGGACCAAGAGACCCAGTACTTC. Its protein is CASSYGAGDQETQYF.

This clone was seen a single time. This chain uses TRBV6-6 with TRBJ2-5; 9 bases line up with TRBD2. J lost 3 bases, V lost 11 bases, and 1 base had no gene match. In germline, CDR1 is MNHNY, CDR2 SVGAGI (reference sequence). The CDR3 contains 11 residues. DNA for the CDR3: TGTGCCGGCGGGAGGGAAGAGACCCAGTACTTC. Residues: CAGGREETQYF.